These T cell receptor beta chains were read from a single sample in a study of early T cells in non-severe SARS-CoV-2 infection. TCRdb re-analysed the 5' RACE reads in MiXCR, keeping a single row per CDR3 protein. The sample has tens of thousands of distinct CDR3 sequences, around 15% seen once. Sequencing was performed on whole blood. The receptors derive from an adult who was a healthcare worker with PCR-confirmed SARS-CoV-2 infection or an uninfected control (not recorded which). CDR3s include the opening cysteine and the closing phenylalanine or tryptophan. The order of the fields is clone size, V gene, J gene, CDR3 length, D gene, CDR3 DNA, CDR3 protein. The D gene is left open where the match is weak. Size is stated for part of the rows, as once, few or many counts, or as a class when the clone is expanded.

>many|TRBV13|TRBJ2-7|18|-
TGTGCCAGCAGCTTAGGGCCTCCGAGGCTGAAAGGCGTCTACGAGCAGTACTTC
CASSLGPPRLKGVYEQYF
>-|TRBV11-2|TRBJ1-3|14|-
TGTGCCAGCAGCTTGGACATCTCTGGAAACACCATATATTTT
CASSLDISGNTIYF
>-|TRBV5-6|TRBJ2-6|15|-
TGTGCCAGCAGCCCTAGGACAGCCGGGGCCAACGTCCTGACTTTC
CASSPRTAGANVLTF
>many|TRBV6-6|TRBJ1-1|14|-
TGTGCCAGCAGTTATCAGGGAGGCGACACTGAAGCTTTCTTT
CASSYQGGDTEAFF
>few|TRBV20-1|TRBJ2-1|12|-
TGCAGTGCTAGACACTCGTACAATGAGCAGTTCTTC
CSARHSYNEQFF
>-|TRBV10-2|TRBJ2-1|11|-
TGCGCCAGCCTCCGTGGCGATGAGCAGTTCTTC
CASLRGDEQFF
>-|TRBV7-8|TRBJ2-5|15|-
TGTGCCAGCAGCTTCGCGGAACAGCTCCAAGAGACCCAGTACTTC
CASSFAEQLQETQYF
>many|TRBV20-1|TRBJ1-5|13|TRBD1
TGCAGTGCTAGGACAGGGAAGAATCAGCCCCAGCATTTT
CSARTGKNQPQHF
>many|TRBV15|TRBJ2-7|13|-
TGTGCCACCAGCAGAGATCAACAGCGGGAGCAGTACTTC
CATSRDQQREQYF
>-|TRBV6-1|TRBJ2-1|15|TRBD1
TGTGCCAGCAGTGCTGACAGGGGGAAGAACAATGAGCAGTTCTTC
CASSADRGKNNEQFF
>many|TRBV3-1|TRBJ2-7|14|TRBD1
TGTGCCAGCAGAAAGATTTTTGGGACAGGACCGCAGTACTTC
CASRKIFGTGPQYF
>few|TRBV12-3/TRBV12-4|TRBJ1-2|14|-
TGTGCCAGCAGTCCTCAGATAGATAACTATGGCTACACCTTC
CASSPQIDNYGYTF
>-|TRBV5-6|TRBJ2-7|13|-
TGTGCCAGCAGCTTGGTACAGAACTACGAGCAGTACTTC
CASSLVQNYEQYF
>few|TRBV7-9|TRBJ1-5|12|-
TGTGCCAGCAGTCTCACGGATCAGCCCCAGCATTTT
CASSLTDQPQHF
>few|TRBV20-1|TRBJ1-4|15|TRBD1
TGCAGTGCCAGGGGACAGGAAACAACTAATGAAAAACTGTTTTTT
CSARGQETTNEKLFF
>-|TRBV19|TRBJ2-1|14|-
TGTGCCAGTAGCATAGGGAGCTCCTACAATGAGCAGTTCTTC
CASSIGSSYNEQFF
>few|TRBV24-1|TRBJ2-5|17|-
TGTGCCACCAGCGCTGGCCGAACAGGGTTCGGCGAGGAGACCCAGTACTTC
CATSAGRTGFGEETQYF
>-|TRBV5-1|TRBJ2-3|15|-
TGCGCCAGCAGCTTGGACAGGGCTCGAGCAGATACGCAGTATTTT
CASSLDRARADTQYF
>-|TRBV29-1|TRBJ2-7|14|-
TGCAGCGCCAGCCGGGGCAGCAAAACGAACGAGCAGTACTTC
CSASRGSKTNEQYF
>many|TRBV6-1|TRBJ1-2|14|-
TGTGCCAGCAGTGAAGTAGCCAGGGCCAATGGCTACACCTTC
CASSEVARANGYTF
>many|TRBV2|TRBJ2-7|15|TRBD2
TGTGCCAGCTGCGCCGAACTAGCGGGAGCGTACGAGCAGTACTTC
CASCAELAGAYEQYF
>many|TRBV7-9|TRBJ2-1|15|-
TGTGCCAGCAGCTTAGGGGCTGTCACCTACAATGAGCAGTTCTTC
CASSLGAVTYNEQFF
>-|TRBV7-9|TRBJ2-1|12|-
TGTGCCAGCAGCTTAGTCCGAAATGAGCAGTTCTTC
CASSLVRNEQFF
>many|TRBV7-9|TRBJ2-2|13|-
TGTGCCAGGAGGGGCGAGAACACCGGGGAGCTGTTTTTT
CARRGENTGELFF
>many|TRBV6-6|TRBJ2-5|13|TRBD1
TGTGCCAGCAGTCCCGGGACAGGGGAGACCCAGTACTTC
CASSPGTGETQYF
>few|TRBV19|TRBJ2-3|15|-
TGTGCCAGTAGCTCGGGCCCTGGACCTCCAGATACGCAGTATTTT
CASSSGPGPPDTQYF
>-|TRBV4-2|TRBJ2-2|14|-
TGTGCCAGCAGCCCCGACGGGAACACCGGGGAGCTGTTTTTT
CASSPDGNTGELFF
>many|TRBV9|TRBJ2-1|16|TRBD2
TGTGCCAGCAATGGAGAACGACTAGCGGACCGGGGTGAGCAGTTCTTC
CASNGERLADRGEQFF
>few|TRBV11-2|TRBJ1-5|15|-
TGTGCCAGCAGCTCCGGAGGAGGGATCAATCAGCCCCAGCATTTT
CASSSGGGINQPQHF
>once|TRBV7-2|TRBJ2-2|15|-
TGTGCCAGCAGCTTAATGGGGCTAGAGGTCGGGGAGCTGTTTTTT
CASSLMGLEVGELFF
>many|TRBV5-5|TRBJ1-1|15|-
TGTGCCAGCAGTTTCACGGGGGGGCTGAACACTGAAGCTTTCTTT
CASSFTGGLNTEAFF
>many|TRBV11-2|TRBJ2-7|16|-
TGTGCCAGCAGCCCAACCGCTACTCAACCGGGGTACGAGCAGTACTTC
CASSPTATQPGYEQYF
>few|TRBV29-1|TRBJ1-2|15|TRBD1
TGCAGCGCCCTAGGTTGGCGGGACAGGGGGCCTGGCTACACCTTC
CSALGWRDRGPGYTF
>-|TRBV6-1|TRBJ2-3|16|TRBD2
TGTGCCAGCAGTGAAGGCCCCGGCGGGGGGACAGATACGCAGTATTTT
CASSEGPGGGTDTQYF